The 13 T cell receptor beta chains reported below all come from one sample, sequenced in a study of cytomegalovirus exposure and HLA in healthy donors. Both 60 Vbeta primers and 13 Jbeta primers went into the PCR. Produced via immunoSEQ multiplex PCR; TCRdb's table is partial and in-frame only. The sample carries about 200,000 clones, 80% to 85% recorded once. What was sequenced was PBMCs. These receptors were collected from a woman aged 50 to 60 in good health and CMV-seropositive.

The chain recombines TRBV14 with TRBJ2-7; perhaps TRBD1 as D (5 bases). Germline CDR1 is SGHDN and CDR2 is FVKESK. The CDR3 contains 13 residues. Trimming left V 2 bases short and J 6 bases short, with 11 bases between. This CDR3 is CASSQFQGSEQYF. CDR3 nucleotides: TGTGCCAGCAGCCAATTCCAGGGATCCGAGCAGTACTTC.

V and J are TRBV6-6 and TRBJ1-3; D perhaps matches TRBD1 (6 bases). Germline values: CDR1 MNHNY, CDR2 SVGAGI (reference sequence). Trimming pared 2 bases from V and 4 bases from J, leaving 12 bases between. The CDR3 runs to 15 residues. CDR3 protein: CASSYEAGAGNTIYF. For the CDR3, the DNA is TGTGCCAGCAGTTACGAAGCAGGGGCAGGAAACACCATATATTTT.

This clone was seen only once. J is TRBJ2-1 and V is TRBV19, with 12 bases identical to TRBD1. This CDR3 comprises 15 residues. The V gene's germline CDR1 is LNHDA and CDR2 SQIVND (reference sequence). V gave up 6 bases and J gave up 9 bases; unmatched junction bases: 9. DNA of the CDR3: TGTGCCAGTAGGCACCCGGGACAGGGGGCAAGTGAGCAGTTCTTC. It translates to CASRHPGQGASEQFF.

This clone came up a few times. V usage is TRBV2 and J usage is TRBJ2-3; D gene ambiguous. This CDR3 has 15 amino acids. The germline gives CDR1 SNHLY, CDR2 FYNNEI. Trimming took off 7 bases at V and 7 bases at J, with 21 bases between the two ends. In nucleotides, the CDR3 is TGTGCCAGCAATGAGAACGGAGATGACGTTTATACGCAGTATTTT. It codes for CASNENGDDVYTQYF.

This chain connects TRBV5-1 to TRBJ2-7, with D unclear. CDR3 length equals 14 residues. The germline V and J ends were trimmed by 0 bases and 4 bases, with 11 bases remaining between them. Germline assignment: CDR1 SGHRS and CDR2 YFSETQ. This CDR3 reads CASSLESETYEQYF. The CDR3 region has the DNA TGCGCCAGCAGCTTGGAGAGTGAGACTTACGAGCAGTACTTC.

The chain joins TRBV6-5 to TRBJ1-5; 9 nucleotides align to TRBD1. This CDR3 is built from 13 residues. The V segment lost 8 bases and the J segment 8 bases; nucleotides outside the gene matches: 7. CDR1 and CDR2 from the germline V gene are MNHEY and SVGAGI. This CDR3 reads CASGTGSGKPQHF. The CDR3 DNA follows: TGTGCCAGCGGGACAGGGTCGGGGAAGCCCCAGCATTTT.

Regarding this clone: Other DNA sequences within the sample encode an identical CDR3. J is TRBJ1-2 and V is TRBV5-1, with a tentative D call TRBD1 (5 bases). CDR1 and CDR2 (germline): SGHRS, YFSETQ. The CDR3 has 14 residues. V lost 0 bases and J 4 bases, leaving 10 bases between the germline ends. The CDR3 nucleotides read TGCGCCAGCAGCTTGGGGGGGGTCGGCTATGGCTACACCTTC. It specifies CASSLGGVGYGYTF.

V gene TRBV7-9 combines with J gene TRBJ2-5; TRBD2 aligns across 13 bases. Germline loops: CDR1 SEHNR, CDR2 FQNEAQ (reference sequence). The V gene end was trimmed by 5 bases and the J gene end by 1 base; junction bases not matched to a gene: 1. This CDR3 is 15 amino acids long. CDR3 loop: CASSRLAGGQETQYF. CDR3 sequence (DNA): TGTGCCAGCAGCCGACTAGCGGGGGGCCAAGAGACCCAGTACTTC. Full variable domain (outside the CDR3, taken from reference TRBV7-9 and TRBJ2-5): DTGVSQNPRHKITKRGQNVTFRCDPISEHNRLYWYRQTLGQGPEFLTYFQNEAQLEKSRLLSDRFSAERPKGSFSTLEIQRTEQGDSAMYLCASSRLAGGQETQYFGPGTRLLVL.

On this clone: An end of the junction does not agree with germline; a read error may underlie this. The CDR3 DNA reads as TGTGCCAGCAGTTTGGGACAGGGCGGCACCGGGGAGCTGTTTTTT. It specifies CASSLGQGGTGELFF. V gene TRBV5-6 combines with J gene TRBJ2-2; 9 nucleotides line up with TRBD1. Germline V lookup: CDR1 SGHDT, CDR2 YYEEEE. The CDR3 has 15 residues.

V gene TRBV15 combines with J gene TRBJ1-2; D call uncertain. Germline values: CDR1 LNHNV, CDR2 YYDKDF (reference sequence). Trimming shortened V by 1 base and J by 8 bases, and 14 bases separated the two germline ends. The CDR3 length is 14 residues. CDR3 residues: CATSRVEGLGGYTF. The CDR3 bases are TGTGCCACCAGCAGAGTTGAGGGATTGGGCGGCTACACCTTC. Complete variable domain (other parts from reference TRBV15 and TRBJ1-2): DAMVIQNPRYQVTQFGKPVTLSCSQTLNHNVMYWYQQKSSQAPKLLFHYYDKDFNNEADTPDNFQSRRPNTSFCFLDIRSPGLGDTAMYLCATSRVEGLGGYTFGSGTRLTVV.

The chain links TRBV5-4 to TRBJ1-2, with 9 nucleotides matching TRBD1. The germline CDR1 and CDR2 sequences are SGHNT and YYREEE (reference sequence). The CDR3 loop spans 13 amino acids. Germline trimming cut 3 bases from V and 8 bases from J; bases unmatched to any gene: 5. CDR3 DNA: TGTGCCAGCAGCTCTACAGGGGGCGACGGCTACACCTTC. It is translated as CASSSTGGDGYTF. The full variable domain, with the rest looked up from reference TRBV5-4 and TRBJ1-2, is ETGVTQSPTHLIKTRGQQVTLRCSSQSGHNTVSWYQQALGQGPQFIFQYYREEENGRGNFPPRFSGLQFPNYSSELNVNALELDDSALYLCASSSTGGDGYTFGSGTRLTVV.

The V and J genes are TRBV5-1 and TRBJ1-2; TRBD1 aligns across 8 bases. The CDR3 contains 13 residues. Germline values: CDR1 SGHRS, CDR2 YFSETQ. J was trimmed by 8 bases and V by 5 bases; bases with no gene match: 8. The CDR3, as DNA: TGCGCCAGCAGTGTGGACAGGGCGGTCGGCTACACCTTC. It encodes CASSVDRAVGYTF.

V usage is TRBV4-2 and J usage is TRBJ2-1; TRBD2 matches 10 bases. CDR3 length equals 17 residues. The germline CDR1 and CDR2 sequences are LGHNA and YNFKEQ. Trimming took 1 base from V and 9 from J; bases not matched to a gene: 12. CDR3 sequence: CASSQVALAGIEAEQFF. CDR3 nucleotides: TGTGCCAGCAGCCAAGTGGCACTAGCGGGAATCGAAGCTGAGCAGTTCTTC.